A single sample is the source of the 9 T cell receptor beta chains below, sequenced in a study of T cell responses to AZD1222 COVID-19 vaccine. The method was immunoSEQ multiplex PCR; TCRdb's version includes in-frame clones alone and lacks a portion of them. Among around 100,000 clones listed, about 87% were seen once. The sequencing used peripheral blood, collected on day 0 of AZD1222 vaccination. The receptors come from an adult in good health.

This clone was counted between two and nine times. The V call is TRBV30, the J call TRBJ1-6; D unresolved. The germline V and J ends were trimmed by 7 bases and 6 bases, with 13 bases remaining between them. This CDR3 comprises 13 residues. Germline CDR1 GTSNPN, CDR2 SVGIG (reference sequence). The CDR3 here is CASDWETNSPLHF. Here the CDR3 DNA reads TGTGCCTCCGATTGGGAAACTAATTCACCCCTCCACTTT.

This clone showed up just a few times. The chain couples TRBV5-4 to TRBJ1-1, with TRBD1 identical over 8 bases. Germline V gene sequence: CDR1 SGHNT, CDR2 YYREEE (reference sequence). Trimming at V came to 3 bases and at J to 5 bases, leaving 15 bases not matched to a gene. The CDR3 loop spans 17 amino acids. The CDR3 here is CASSSKLQGEGWTEAFF. CDR3 bases: TGTGCCAGCAGCTCTAAACTACAGGGGGAAGGGTGGACTGAAGCTTTCTTT.

V and J are TRBV19 and TRBJ1-5; tentative D call: TRBD1 (5 bases). The CDR3 length is 15 residues. Germline CDR1 is LNHDA and CDR2 is SQIVND (reference sequence). The V end was cut by 6 bases, the J end by 9 bases, with 21 bases between. The CDR3 DNA follows: TGTGCCAGTAGACCTGACAGAAACCCCCCCCGGCCCCAGCATTTT. This encodes CASRPDRNPPRPQHF.

A single count supports this clone. The rearrangement links TRBV27 to TRBJ1-4; possible D gene TRBD1, 5 bases. V gave up 5 bases and J gave up 4 bases, with 14 bases separating them. This CDR3 is built from 15 residues. Germline values: CDR1 MNHEY, CDR2 SMNVEV (reference sequence). Written as DNA, the CDR3 is TGTGCCAGCAGTCCTTCAGGGAGCCATAATGAAAAACTGTTTTTT. The encoded protein is CASSPSGSHNEKLFF.

The chain joins TRBV28 to TRBJ1-4; D remains unclear. The CDR3 is made up of 12 amino acids. CDR1 and CDR2 from the germline V gene are MDHEN and SYDVKM. V gave up 8 bases and J gave up 6 bases, with 10 bases separating them. CDR3 in amino acids: CASGRRHEKLFF. The CDR3 DNA reads TGTGCCAGCGGCCGGCGGCATGAAAAACTGTTTTTT. Variable domain in full (rest from reference TRBV28 and TRBJ1-4): DVKVTQSSRYLVKRTGEKVFLECVQDMDHENMFWYRQDPGLGLRLIYFSYDVKMKEKGDIPEGYSVSREKKERFSLILESASTNQTSMYLCASGRRHEKLFFGSGTQLSVL.

This chain joins TRBV10-3 and TRBJ1-4, with no clear D. Between the trimmed V and J ends, which lost 0 bases and 0 bases, there was a span of 11 bases. CDR3 length: 17 amino acids. Germline V gene data show CDR1 as ENHRY and CDR2 as SYGVKD. The CDR3, as DNA: TGTGCCATCAGTGAGTCTAGGGCAGCTGCAACTAATGAAAAACTGTTTTTT. Translation: CAISESRAAATNEKLFF.

This clone was seen only a few times. V gene TRBV29-1 combines with J gene TRBJ1-3; TRBD1 agrees at 7 bases. The CDR3 contains 13 residues. J lost 6 bases, V lost 7 bases, and 9 bases had no gene match. Germline values: CDR1 SQVTM, CDR2 ANQGSEA. CDR3 residues: CSGIVTGANTIYF. In DNA form, the CDR3 reads TGCAGCGGGATCGTTACAGGGGCAAACACCATATATTTT.

The V and J genes are TRBV4-2 and TRBJ2-7; a weak D match, TRBD1 (6 bases). The V gene lost 0 bases and the J gene lost 1 base, with 13 bases spanning the gap. CDR1 and CDR2 from the germline V gene are LGHNA and YNFKEQ. CDR3 length: 16 residues. This CDR3 reads CASSQDEGDGSYEQYF. The CDR3, as DNA: TGTGCCAGCAGCCAAGATGAGGGGGACGGGTCCTACGAGCAGTACTTC.

The chain uses TRBV3-1 (or the pseudogene TRBV3-2) and TRBJ2-2; 12 bases align to TRBD2. Germline trimming cut 0 bases from V and 6 bases from J; bases unmatched to any gene: 5. Germline V lookup: CDR1 LGHDT, CDR2 YNNKEL (reference sequence). There are 17 residues in the CDR3. CDR3 coding DNA: TGTGCCAGCAGCCAAGAGACTAGCGGGAGCTGGCCCGGGGAGCTGTTTTTT. It is translated as CASSQETSGSWPGELFF.